These T cell receptor beta chains were read from a single sample in a study of cytomegalovirus exposure and HLA in healthy donors. Data came from immunoSEQ multiplex PCR; TCRdb stores just in-frame clones and leaves some out. The sample has some 67,000 clones, 80% to 90% seen once. Sequences were obtained from PBMCs. These receptors originate from a woman aged 30 to 39 in good health and CMV-seropositive. The CDR3 runs from the conserved cysteine through the conserved F or W. D genes are given only for firm matches. The size of a clone is reported for some rows only, either as once, few or many, or as a class for expanded clones.

clone size: NA
V gene: TRBV27
J gene: TRBJ2-1
D gene: TRBD2
CDR3 protein: CASRRSGRAYNEQFF
CDR3 DNA: TGTGCCAGCAGAAGAAGCGGGAGGGCCTACAATGAGCAGTTCTTC

clone size: NA
V gene: TRBV14
J gene: TRBJ2-2
D gene: NA
CDR3 protein: CASSQARSGELFF
CDR3 DNA: TGTGCCAGCAGCCAAGCGCGGTCTGGGGAGCTGTTTTTT

clone size: NA
V gene: TRBV5-5
J gene: TRBJ2-3
D gene: TRBD2
CDR3 protein: CASSLGLAGVGDTQYF
CDR3 DNA: TGTGCCAGCAGCTTGGGTCTAGCGGGAGTTGGAGATACGCAGTATTTT

clone size: once
V gene: TRBV15
J gene: TRBJ1-1
D gene: NA
CDR3 protein: CATSPSGGGLNTEAFF
CDR3 DNA: TGTGCCACCAGCCCATCGGGGGGGGGACTGAACACTGAAGCTTTCTTT

clone size: NA
V gene: TRBV28
J gene: TRBJ1-2
D gene: NA
CDR3 protein: CASIRGSYGYTF
CDR3 DNA: TGTGCCAGCATAAGGGGTTCCTATGGCTACACCTTC

clone size: NA
V gene: TRBV2
J gene: TRBJ2-1
D gene: NA
CDR3 protein: CAIRTAPDSYNEQFF
CDR3 DNA: TGTGCCATTAGGACAGCCCCAGACTCTTACAATGAGCAGTTCTTC

clone size: NA
V gene: TRBV6-1
J gene: TRBJ2-7
D gene: TRBD2
CDR3 protein: CASSSSGSESYEQYF
CDR3 DNA: TGTGCCAGCAGTTCTAGCGGGAGTGAGTCCTACGAGCAGTACTTC

clone size: NA
V gene: TRBV7-2
J gene: TRBJ2-5
D gene: TRBD2
CDR3 protein: CASSFQAGEETQYF
CDR3 DNA: TGTGCCAGCAGCTTCCAAGCGGGAGAAGAGACCCAGTACTTC

clone size: NA
V gene: TRBV11-2
J gene: TRBJ2-7
D gene: NA
CDR3 protein: CASSLVAGASSYEQYF
CDR3 DNA: TGTGCCAGCAGCTTAGTGGCAGGGGCGAGCTCCTACGAGCAGTACTTC

clone size: NA
V gene: TRBV25-1
J gene: TRBJ1-1
D gene: TRBD1
CDR3 protein: CASSPDDRGHTEAFF
CDR3 DNA: TGTGCCAGCAGTCCCGACGACAGGGGGCACACTGAAGCTTTCTTT

clone size: NA
V gene: TRBV19
J gene: TRBJ1-1
D gene: NA
CDR3 protein: CASSMDAGRTEAFF
CDR3 DNA: TGTGCCAGTAGTATGGACGCGGGTCGGACTGAAGCTTTCTTT

clone size: NA
V gene: TRBV7-9
J gene: TRBJ2-4
D gene: TRBD2
CDR3 protein: CASSRTGEGNIQYF
CDR3 DNA: TGTGCCAGCAGCCGGACTGGGGAGGGAAACATTCAGTACTTC

clone size: NA
V gene: TRBV25-1
J gene: TRBJ1-2
D gene: TRBD1
CDR3 protein: CASSEYPGGDGYTF
CDR3 DNA: TGTGCCAGCAGTGAATATCCAGGGGGTGATGGCTACACCTTC

clone size: NA
V gene: TRBV18
J gene: TRBJ2-1
D gene: TRBD1
CDR3 protein: CASSPHHRGQGNEQFF
CDR3 DNA: TGTGCCAGCTCACCACATCACAGGGGCCAGGGCAATGAGCAGTTCTTC

clone size: NA
V gene: TRBV10-1
J gene: TRBJ2-7
D gene: NA
CDR3 protein: CASSQGLEPYEQYF
CDR3 DNA: TGCGCCAGCAGCCAGGGACTGGAACCCTACGAGCAGTACTTC

clone size: NA
V gene: TRBV5-1
J gene: TRBJ2-1
D gene: TRBD1
CDR3 protein: CASSGQGDVSYNEQFF
CDR3 DNA: TGCGCCAGCAGCGGACAGGGGGACGTTTCCTACAATGAGCAGTTCTTC

clone size: NA
V gene: TRBV29-1
J gene: TRBJ1-4
D gene: NA
CDR3 protein: CSVEGWQGSNEKLFF
CDR3 DNA: TGCAGCGTTGAGGGGTGGCAGGGATCTAATGAAAAACTGTTTTTT

clone size: NA
V gene: TRBV19
J gene: TRBJ2-2
D gene: TRBD1
CDR3 protein: CASWTGRTNTGELFF
CDR3 DNA: TGTGCCAGTTGGACAGGGCGGACGAACACCGGGGAGCTGTTTTTT

clone size: NA
V gene: TRBV29-1
J gene: TRBJ1-1
D gene: TRBD1
CDR3 protein: CSVNRGRHTEAFF
CDR3 DNA: TGCAGCGTTAACAGGGGCCGGCACACTGAAGCTTTCTTT

clone size: once
V gene: TRBV30
J gene: TRBJ1-4
D gene: NA
CDR3 protein: CAWSRQAINEKLFF
CDR3 DNA: TGTGCCTGGAGTCGACAGGCGATTAATGAAAAACTGTTTTTT

clone size: few
V gene: TRBV2
J gene: TRBJ2-1
D gene: TRBD2
CDR3 protein: CASSVTSGIYNEQFF
CDR3 DNA: TGTGCCAGCAGTGTGACTAGCGGTATTTACAATGAGCAGTTCTTC

clone size: NA
V gene: TRBV4-1
J gene: TRBJ1-6
D gene: TRBD1
CDR3 protein: CASSQEWGQVGSPLHF
CDR3 DNA: TGCGCCAGCAGCCAAGAGTGGGGACAGGTTGGTTCACCCCTCCACTTT

clone size: NA
V gene: TRBV4-1
J gene: TRBJ2-7
D gene: TRBD2
CDR3 protein: CASSQVIIGGLAGVEQYF
CDR3 DNA: TGCGCCAGCAGCCAAGTGATAATCGGCGGACTAGCGGGAGTGGAGCAGTACTTC

clone size: NA
V gene: TRBV27
J gene: TRBJ2-3
D gene: NA
CDR3 protein: CASRAGALTDTQYF
CDR3 DNA: TGTGCCAGCAGGGCGGGTGCTCTCACAGATACGCAGTATTTT

clone size: NA
V gene: TRBV29-1
J gene: TRBJ1-2
D gene: NA
CDR3 protein: CSVEAGGGGYTF
CDR3 DNA: TGCAGCGTTGAAGCAGGAGGTGGTGGCTACACCTTC

clone size: NA
V gene: TRBV2
J gene: TRBJ2-7
D gene: TRBD1
CDR3 protein: CASSGGTGGTEQYF
CDR3 DNA: TGTGCCAGCAGTGGAGGGACAGGGGGCACCGAGCAGTACTTC

clone size: NA
V gene: TRBV5-5
J gene: TRBJ2-2
D gene: NA
CDR3 protein: CASSLAPREDTGELFF
CDR3 DNA: TGTGCCAGCAGCTTGGCCCCCAGGGAAGACACCGGGGAGCTGTTTTTT

clone size: NA
V gene: TRBV28
J gene: TRBJ2-2
D gene: NA
CDR3 protein: CASSLTTNTGELFF
CDR3 DNA: TGTGCCAGCAGCCTTACTACGAACACCGGGGAGCTGTTTTTT

clone size: NA
V gene: TRBV6-1
J gene: TRBJ2-1
D gene: NA
CDR3 protein: CASSGDTSYNEQFF
CDR3 DNA: TGTGCCAGCAGTGGAGATACGAGCTACAATGAGCAGTTCTTC

clone size: NA
V gene: TRBV5-1
J gene: TRBJ2-3
D gene: NA
CDR3 protein: CASSLGADTQYF
CDR3 DNA: TGCGCCAGCAGCTTGGGAGCAGATACGCAGTATTTT

clone size: NA
V gene: TRBV6-6
J gene: TRBJ1-3
D gene: NA
CDR3 protein: CASSATGPGGNTIYF
CDR3 DNA: TGTGCCAGCAGTGCCACAGGGCCGGGTGGAAACACCATATATTTT

clone size: NA
V gene: TRBV7-9
J gene: TRBJ2-1
D gene: TRBD2
CDR3 protein: CASSAGLAGLNEQFF
CDR3 DNA: TGTGCCAGCAGCGCGGGACTAGCGGGACTCAATGAGCAGTTCTTC

clone size: NA
V gene: TRBV7-6
J gene: TRBJ1-2
D gene: TRBD1
CDR3 protein: CASSSRTGRRHGYTF
CDR3 DNA: TGTGCCAGCAGCTCCCGGACAGGGAGAAGGCATGGCTACACCTTC

clone size: NA
V gene: TRBV28
J gene: TRBJ2-5
D gene: TRBD1
CDR3 protein: CASSLGQELGETQYF
CDR3 DNA: TGTGCCAGCAGTTTGGGACAGGAGTTGGGGGAGACCCAGTACTTC

clone size: once
V gene: TRBV7-9
J gene: TRBJ2-7
D gene: TRBD1
CDR3 protein: CAGSLGDRVEQYF
CDR3 DNA: TGTGCCGGCAGCTTAGGGGACAGAGTCGAGCAGTACTTC

clone size: NA
V gene: TRBV2
J gene: TRBJ2-4
D gene: TRBD2
CDR3 protein: CASSDFIVSGSSKNIQYF
CDR3 DNA: TGTGCCAGCAGTGACTTCATAGTAAGCGGGAGTAGCAAAAACATTCAGTACTTC

clone size: NA
V gene: TRBV5-8
J gene: TRBJ2-7
D gene: TRBD1
CDR3 protein: CASSPAGQARYEQYF
CDR3 DNA: TGTGCCAGCAGCCCCGCCGGACAGGCACGATACGAGCAGTACTTC

clone size: NA
V gene: TRBV7-6
J gene: TRBJ1-3
D gene: NA
CDR3 protein: CASYSGNTIYF
CDR3 DNA: TGTGCCAGCTACTCTGGAAACACCATATATTTT

clone size: once
V gene: TRBV5-1
J gene: TRBJ2-3
D gene: NA
CDR3 protein: CASSLRQLGGTDTQYF
CDR3 DNA: TGCGCCAGCAGCTTGAGGCAGTTAGGGGGCACAGATACGCAGTATTTT

clone size: NA
V gene: TRBV5-1
J gene: TRBJ2-5
D gene: NA
CDR3 protein: CASSLDRRFQETQYF
CDR3 DNA: TGCGCCAGCAGCTTGGACAGGAGATTCCAAGAGACCCAGTACTTC

clone size: NA
V gene: TRBV18
J gene: TRBJ1-1
D gene: NA
CDR3 protein: CASSPSQGPNTEAFF
CDR3 DNA: TGTGCCAGCTCACCGTCCCAGGGCCCGAACACTGAAGCTTTCTTT

clone size: NA
V gene: TRBV11-2
J gene: TRBJ1-2
D gene: NA
CDR3 protein: CASSLEQDYGYTF
CDR3 DNA: TGTGCCAGCAGCTTAGAACAGGACTATGGCTACACCTTC

clone size: NA
V gene: TRBV9
J gene: TRBJ1-6
D gene: TRBD1
CDR3 protein: CASSVSGQGNSPLHF
CDR3 DNA: TGTGCCAGCAGCGTATCGGGACAGGGCAATTCACCCCTCCACTTT

clone size: NA
V gene: TRBV9
J gene: TRBJ1-1
D gene: TRBD1
CDR3 protein: CASSGDSHTEAFF
CDR3 DNA: TGTGCCAGCAGCGGGGACAGCCACACTGAAGCTTTCTTT

clone size: NA
V gene: TRBV5-1
J gene: TRBJ2-1
D gene: NA
CDR3 protein: CASSFGTPRGNEQFF
CDR3 DNA: TGCGCCAGCAGCTTCGGGACTCCAAGGGGCAATGAGCAGTTCTTC

clone size: NA
V gene: TRBV4-1
J gene: TRBJ1-3
D gene: NA
CDR3 protein: CASSQEPGVGNTIYF
CDR3 DNA: TGCGCCAGCAGCCAAGAGCCAGGGGTTGGAAACACCATATATTTT

clone size: NA
V gene: TRBV14
J gene: TRBJ2-7
D gene: NA
CDR3 protein: CASSQGYEQYF
CDR3 DNA: TGTGCCAGCAGTCAGGGATACGAGCAGTACTTC

clone size: NA
V gene: TRBV6-5
J gene: TRBJ2-5
D gene: TRBD2
CDR3 protein: CASSTTSGRGETQYF
CDR3 DNA: TGTGCCAGCAGTACCACTAGCGGGAGGGGGGAGACCCAGTACTTC

clone size: NA
V gene: TRBV5-1
J gene: TRBJ2-7
D gene: NA
CDR3 protein: CASSLAAGGAYERYF
CDR3 DNA: TGCGCCAGCAGCTTGGCGGCAGGTGGGGCCTACGAGCGGTACTTC

clone size: few
V gene: TRBV27
J gene: TRBJ2-7
D gene: TRBD2
CDR3 protein: CASSFTSGPHEQYF
CDR3 DNA: TGTGCCAGCAGTTTCACTAGCGGCCCCCACGAGCAGTACTTC

clone size: NA
V gene: TRBV5-1
J gene: TRBJ2-1
D gene: NA
CDR3 protein: CASSLGGERYNEQFF
CDR3 DNA: TGCGCCAGCAGCTTGGGGGGGGAGAGGTACAATGAGCAGTTCTTC